This T cell receptor (beta chain) was captured in a study of CD8 T cells in ankylosing spondylitis. One entry per CDR3 protein, called by TCRdb with MiXCR from the 5' RACE reads. Of roughly 46,000 distinct CDR3 sequences listed, under 5% are singletons. Germline V CDR1 and CDR2: SGDLS, YYNGEE. The CDR3 has 16 amino acids. V lost 4 bases to trimming and J lost 5 bases, with 21 bases between them. This chain joins TRBV9 and TRBJ1-2; D is perhaps TRBD1 (5 bases). Sequenced sample: blood, either unsorted or a sorted T cell fraction (not recorded which). The origin of this receptor is a female donor with ankylosing spondylitis or in good health (not recorded which). The chain's CDR3 is CASSYTITGVLYGYTF. The CDR3 DNA sequence: TGTGCCAGCAGCTATACCATTACAGGAGTCTTATATGGCTACACCTTC.